Below are 21 T cell receptor beta chains sequenced from a single sample in a study of post-analysis software for immune sequencing data. Tagging with unique molecular identifiers was a feature of the TCR beta cDNA libraries. TCRdb fed the PCR reads into MiXCR, producing one record per CDR3 protein. The sample consists of about 400,000 distinct CDR3 sequences, less than 35% of them appearing once. The study, taken as a whole, reports: About 5 TRBV segments were significantly more frequent in patients than in controls. TRBV5-6, TRBV5-1 and TRBV20-1 were among these segments.

Their cognate antigens are unknown. Source material: blood. Source of these receptors: a girl between 5 and 17 years old with multiple sclerosis.

The chain recombines TRBV6-1 with TRBJ1-1; no firm D call. Germline CDR1 is MNHNS and CDR2 is SASEGT. V gave up 2 bases and J gave up 3 bases, with 10 bases separating them. The CDR3 covers 14 residues. The CDR3 DNA follows: TGTGCCAGCAGTGAACAATTCCTGGACACTGAAGCTTTCTTT. This gives the protein CASSEQFLDTEAFF.

V and J are TRBV18 and TRBJ2-7, with D perhaps matching TRBD1 or TRBD2 (5 bases each). The CDR3 consists of 17 residues. Germline values: CDR1 KGHSH, CDR2 LQKENI. V was shortened by 6 bases and J by 4 bases, with 25 bases between the two germline ends. Written as DNA, the CDR3 is TGTGCCAGCTCGCACAGCCGTGGGACGCCAGAGGTATACGAGCAGTACTTC. Its protein is CASSHSRGTPEVYEQYF.

This clonotype showed up just a few times. The chain links TRBV6-1 to TRBJ1-2; no clear D. V was cut by 6 bases and J by 6 bases, with 14 bases left in between. This CDR3 spans 13 amino acids. Germline CDR1 reads MNHNS; CDR2 reads SASEGT. The CDR3: CASRTAGRDGYTF. Here the CDR3 DNA reads TGTGCCAGCAGGACCGCAGGCCGAGATGGCTACACCTTC.

CDR3 residues: CASSLGGQGYNEQFF. The CDR3 DNA sequence: TGTGCCAGCAGCTTAGGGGGACAGGGGTACAATGAGCAGTTCTTC. The V call is TRBV7-2, the J call TRBJ2-1, with 10 bases identical to TRBD1. J was trimmed by 4 bases and V by 1 base; bases with no gene match: 1. Germline V gene data show CDR1 as SGHTA and CDR2 as FQGNSA. The CDR3 spans 15 residues.

Notes on this clonotype: The junction departs from germline at one end; a sequencing error may be responsible. This chain links TRBV12-3 or TRBV12-4 with TRBJ2-3, with D maybe TRBD1 (5 bases). The CDR3 consists of 15 residues. The CDR3 protein is CAGSFRGFSTDTQYF. DNA for the CDR3: TGTGCCGGCAGTTTTAGGGGCTTTAGCACAGATACGCAGTATTTT.

This sequence joins TRBV7-9 and TRBJ2-1; no firm D call. The CDR3 is 15 amino acids. Per germline, CDR1 SEHNR and CDR2 FQNEAQ (reference sequence). V lost 4 bases, J lost 0 bases, and 10 bases lay in between. This chain's CDR3 is CASSSPESSYNEQFF. CDR3 nucleotide sequence: TGTGCCAGCAGCTCTCCCGAGAGCTCCTACAATGAGCAGTTCTTC.

Concerning this clonotype: A read error may produce the germline difference seen at one junction end. The rearrangement uses TRBV5-6 and TRBJ2-4; D is perhaps TRBD2 (6 bases). The CDR3 totals 13 residues. Germline V gene data show CDR1 as SGHDT and CDR2 as YYEEEE. The CDR3 nucleotides read TGTGCCAGCAGCACCGCCGGGGGAAACGTTCAGTACTTC. It codes for CASSTAGGNVQYF. The entire variable domain, with the rest obtained from reference TRBV5-6 and TRBJ2-4, is as follows: DAGVTQSPTHLIKTRGQQVTLRCSPKSGHDTVSWYQQALGQGPQFIFQYYEEEERQRGNFPDRFSGHQFPNYSSELNVNALLLGDSALYLCASSTAGGNVQYFGAGTRLSVL.

Worth noting for this clonotype: A read error may account for a junction end that differs from germline. The DNA of the CDR3 is TGTGCCAACAGCTCCCAGCCCTACAATGAGCAGTTCTTC. Translation gives CANSSQPYNEQFF. The chain is built from TRBV7-9 and TRBJ2-1; D remains unclear. This CDR3 has 13 amino acids. Germline CDR1 reads SEHNR; CDR2 reads FQNEAQ (reference sequence).

The gene calls are TRBV5-1 and TRBJ2-1, with TRBD1 matching 8 bases. The CDR3 has 16 amino acids. Germline V gene data show CDR1 as SGHRS and CDR2 as YFSETQ. Germline trimming cut 3 bases from V and 4 bases from J; bases unmatched to any gene: 9. The CDR3 bases are TGCGCCAGCAGCTGGCGGACAGGGAGGATTTACAATGAGCAGTTCTTC. Translation gives CASSWRTGRIYNEQFF.

This clonotype was detected a few times. The chain couples TRBV7-2 to TRBJ1-6; tentative D call: TRBD1 (6 bases). This CDR3 is 17 amino acids long. Trimming pared 1 base from V and 4 bases from J, leaving 14 bases between. CDR1 SGHTA and CDR2 FQGNSA come from the germline V gene. The CDR3 sequence is CASSLGGGGRYNSPLHF. In nucleotides, the CDR3 is TGTGCCAGCAGCTTAGGAGGGGGGGGCAGGTATAATTCACCCCTCCACTTT.

This clonotype was counted only a few times. V and J are TRBV15 and TRBJ2-4; D might be TRBD1 (5 bases). CDR1 is LNHNV, CDR2 YYDKDF, per germline (reference sequence). V lost 2 bases and J 7 bases, leaving 12 bases between the germline ends. The CDR3 covers 14 residues. The CDR3 sequence: CATSRTGDTNIQYF. For the CDR3, the DNA is TGTGCCACCAGCAGAACAGGTGACACCAACATTCAGTACTTC.

This clonotype was seen at least ten times. The rearrangement joins TRBV7-9 to TRBJ2-5; D call uncertain. The CDR3 runs to 13 residues. Germline V CDR1 and CDR2: SEHNR, FQNEAQ (reference sequence). Trimming stripped 0 bases from V and 7 bases from J, with 9 bases between. The CDR3 nucleotides read TGTGCCAGCAGCTTAGCGGTTCTGGGGACCCAGTACTTC. Residues: CASSLAVLGTQYF. Looking up the rest from reference TRBV7-9 and TRBJ2-5 gives the full variable domain: DTGVSQNPRHKITKRGQNVTFRCDPISEHNRLYWYRQTLGQGPEFLTYFQNEAQLEKSRLLSDRFSAERPKGSFSTLEIQRTEQGDSAMYLCASSLAVLGTQYFGPGTRLLVL.

The chain couples TRBV10-3 to TRBJ2-7; tentative D call: TRBD1 (8 bases). V shed 0 bases and J shed 3 bases, with 27 bases lying between them. CDR1 and CDR2 from the germline V gene are ENHRY and SYGVKD. The CDR3 totals 20 residues. The CDR3 coding sequence is TGTGCCATCAGTGAGTCAGGGAGGGACAGGCCAACCCCGAAATACTACGAGCAGTACTTC. Protein: CAISESGRDRPTPKYYEQYF.

The rearrangement links TRBV20-1 to TRBJ2-7; 8 bases map to TRBD1. Germline V gene sequence: CDR1 DFQATT, CDR2 SNEGSKA (reference sequence). The CDR3 spans 19 residues. The V gene end was trimmed by 2 bases and the J gene end by 3 bases; junction bases not matched to a gene: 21. This CDR3 is CSARWPGGQEAYGLYEQYF. The CDR3 nucleotides read TGCAGTGCTAGATGGCCAGGGGGACAGGAAGCCTACGGGCTCTACGAGCAGTACTTC.

J is TRBJ2-1 and V is TRBV11-1, with D perhaps matching TRBD1 or TRBD2 (5 bases each). Germline V CDR1 and CDR2: SGHAT, FQDESV (reference sequence). This CDR3 spans 15 amino acids. Trimming shortened V by 0 bases and J by 10 bases, and 16 bases separated the two germline ends. DNA for the CDR3: TGTGCCAGCAGCTTAGCGGGACGTCCGGGGAGCGAGCAGTTCTTC. This encodes CASSLAGRPGSEQFF.

The rearrangement links TRBV6-5 to TRBJ1-5, with 9 bases fitting TRBD1. The CDR3 spans 15 residues. J lost 4 bases, V lost 6 bases, and 7 bases had no gene match. Germline values: CDR1 MNHEY, CDR2 SVGAGI. The CDR3 spells CASSITGTGNQPQHF. For the CDR3, the DNA is TGTGCCAGCAGCATTACCGGGACAGGGAATCAGCCCCAGCATTTT.

Regarding this clonotype: The germline gene is not matched at one end of the junction; a read error may be the cause. This chain connects TRBV27 to TRBJ2-1; TRBD1 might be the D (6 bases). The CDR3 is 14 amino acids. CDR1 and CDR2 (germline): MNHEY, SMNVEV (reference sequence). In DNA, the CDR3 is TGTGCCAGCAGTTTAAACAGGGTGGGGAATGGGCAGTTCTTC. Protein: CASSLNRVGNGQFF.

The chain employs TRBV4-3 and TRBJ2-5; the D gene could be TRBD1 or TRBD2 (5 bases each). V lost 0 bases to trimming and J lost 1 base, with 12 bases between them. CDR1 is LGHNA and CDR2 is YSLEER in the germline V gene. CDR3 size: 16 residues. CDR3 coding DNA: TGCGCCAGCAGCCAAGATGGGGACGGGACCCAAGAGACCCAGTACTTC. This codes for CASSQDGDGTQETQYF.

This clonotype was counted only a few times. V is TRBV12-3 or TRBV12-4 and J is TRBJ1-1; D not certain. V shed 1 base and J shed 7 bases, with 16 bases lying between them. The CDR3 runs to 15 residues. CDR3 nucleotides: TGTGCCAGCAGTTTAGGTTACGACAAGATGGTTGAAGCTTTCTTT. Its protein is CASSLGYDKMVEAFF.

This chain connects TRBV7-9 to TRBJ2-5; D is possibly TRBD1 or TRBD2 (6 bases each). V dropped 4 bases and J dropped 8 bases, with 17 bases sitting between them. The CDR3 loop spans 14 amino acids. The germline V gene encodes CDR1 SEHNR and CDR2 FQNEAQ (reference sequence). DNA for the CDR3: TGTGCCAGCAGCTCCGAGAGAGGGGGGTTCACCCAGTACTTC. As protein: CASSSERGGFTQYF.

This clonotype has a single count. This chain links TRBV3-1 with TRBJ2-7; 7 nucleotides line up with TRBD2. The DNA end lines up better with TRBJ2-1; the J call may be wrong. Germline CDR1 LGHDT, CDR2 YNNKEL (reference sequence). CDR3 length equals 15 residues. This CDR3 reads CASSQDWTRADEQFF. The CDR3 DNA reads as TGTGCCAGCAGCCAAGATTGGACTAGAGCGGATGAGCAGTTCTTC.